This T cell receptor beta chain was sequenced for a study of cytomegalovirus exposure and HLA in healthy donors. The study, taken as a whole, reports: Among TCR beta chains, those listed as cytomegalovirus-associated numbered about 150.

J gave up 3 bases and V 4 bases, and 3 bases lay outside the gene matches. The CDR3 totals 15 residues. The germline gives CDR1 MNHNS, CDR2 SASEGT. Method: immunoSEQ multiplex PCR; TCRdb's copy keeps in-frame clones and lacks some. The sample shows 20,000 to 25,000 clones, 97% of them seen only once. A remark on this clone: Its target is unknown.

The TCR originated in a man aged 25 to 45 in good health and CMV-seropositive. This chain connects TRBV6-1 to TRBJ2-1, with 10 positions matching TRBD2. Sequenced material: PBMCs. CDR3 loop: CASSVVAGGYNEQFF. CDR3 DNA sequence: TGTGCCAGCAGTGTGGTAGCGGGAGGCTACAATGAGCAGTTCTTC.